The rows below give T cell receptor beta chains drawn from one sample of a study of immune evolution from preneoplasia to lung adenocarcinoma. Generated by immunoSEQ multiplex PCR, the TCRdb table keeps only in-frame clones and is missing some. The sample has about 4,300 clones, approximately 89% seen once. Sequencing used FFPE lung adenocarcinoma in situ tissue. The receptors were sampled from a person aged 60-79 years with lung adenocarcinoma. The CDR3 runs from the conserved cysteine through the conserved F or W. A D gene is named only where the DNA matches it firmly. Not every row has a clone size; where given, it reads once, few, many or a size class.

v_call: TRBV7-8
d_call: TRBD1
cdr3_length: 12
j_call: TRBJ1-1
clone_size: -
cdr3_nt: TGTGCCAGCAGCTTAGGGACAGGAGAAGCTTTCTTT
cdr3_aa: CASSLGTGEAFF

v_call: TRBV4-2
d_call: TRBD2
cdr3_length: 14
j_call: TRBJ2-7
clone_size: -
cdr3_nt: TGTGCCAGCAGCCAGACTAGCGGGAGCACCGAGCAGTACTTC
cdr3_aa: CASSQTSGSTEQYF

v_call: TRBV11-3
d_call: -
cdr3_length: 14
j_call: TRBJ2-1
clone_size: -
cdr3_nt: TGTGCCAGCAGCTTAGGACACCCGGACAATGAGCAGTTCTTC
cdr3_aa: CASSLGHPDNEQFF

v_call: TRBV11-3
d_call: -
cdr3_length: 14
j_call: TRBJ2-3
clone_size: -
cdr3_nt: TGTGCCAGCAGCCTCACGACTAGCACAGATACGCAGTATTTT
cdr3_aa: CASSLTTSTDTQYF

v_call: TRBV15
d_call: -
cdr3_length: 19
j_call: TRBJ2-1
clone_size: -
cdr3_nt: TGTGCCACCAGCAGAGATGCGTCGACAACATCTTACGCCTACAATGAGCAGTTCTTC
cdr3_aa: CATSRDASTTSYAYNEQFF

v_call: TRBV19
d_call: TRBD1
cdr3_length: 15
j_call: TRBJ2-7
clone_size: -
cdr3_nt: TGTGCCAGTAGATCACCGGGACAGGGGGAGTACGAGCAGTACTTC
cdr3_aa: CASRSPGQGEYEQYF

v_call: TRBV9
d_call: TRBD1
cdr3_length: 15
j_call: TRBJ1-5
clone_size: -
cdr3_nt: TGTGCCAGCTCCCGGACAGGGGCGTCCGATCAGCCCCAGCATTTT
cdr3_aa: CASSRTGASDQPQHF

v_call: TRBV15
d_call: -
cdr3_length: 14
j_call: TRBJ1-5
clone_size: -
cdr3_nt: TGTGCCACCAGCCTAATAGGGTCGGATCAGCCCCAGCATTTT
cdr3_aa: CATSLIGSDQPQHF

v_call: TRBV27
d_call: TRBD2
cdr3_length: 19
j_call: TRBJ2-7
clone_size: -
cdr3_nt: TGTGCCAGCAGCCTGAGAATCCCCACTAGCGGGGGGCACTCCTACGAGCAGTACTTC
cdr3_aa: CASSLRIPTSGGHSYEQYF

v_call: TRBV5-5
d_call: TRBD2
cdr3_length: 15
j_call: TRBJ2-2
clone_size: -
cdr3_nt: TGTGCCAGCAGTCCGCCCGGGGGGGACACCGGGGAGCTGTTTTTT
cdr3_aa: CASSPPGGDTGELFF

v_call: TRBV2
d_call: -
cdr3_length: 15
j_call: TRBJ1-4
clone_size: -
cdr3_nt: TGTGCCAGCACCGCCTTTCGACACGGGAGGGAAAAACTGTTTTTT
cdr3_aa: CASTAFRHGREKLFF

v_call: TRBV5-1
d_call: -
cdr3_length: 14
j_call: TRBJ2-1
clone_size: -
cdr3_nt: TGCGCCAGCAGCTTTCTGGGGTCCTACAATGAGCAGTTCTTC
cdr3_aa: CASSFLGSYNEQFF

v_call: TRBV4-1
d_call: -
cdr3_length: 13
j_call: TRBJ2-6
clone_size: -
cdr3_nt: TGCGCCAGCACCGAAGACGGGGCCAACGTCCTGACTTTC
cdr3_aa: CASTEDGANVLTF

v_call: TRBV2
d_call: -
cdr3_length: 15
j_call: TRBJ2-6
clone_size: -
cdr3_nt: TGTGCCAGCAGTGAAGGGGCCTCTGGGGCCAACGTCCTGACTTTC
cdr3_aa: CASSEGASGANVLTF

v_call: TRBV7-6
d_call: TRBD1
cdr3_length: 14
j_call: TRBJ2-7
clone_size: -
cdr3_nt: TGTGCCAGCAGCTTAACGGGACAGGGCTACGAGCAGTACTTC
cdr3_aa: CASSLTGQGYEQYF

v_call: TRBV10-3
d_call: -
cdr3_length: 14
j_call: TRBJ2-3
clone_size: -
cdr3_nt: TGTGCCATCAGTGAGGACAGGCACACAGATACGCAGTATTTT
cdr3_aa: CAISEDRHTDTQYF

v_call: TRBV19
d_call: -
cdr3_length: 14
j_call: TRBJ1-4
clone_size: -
cdr3_nt: TGTGCCAGTACGTCTCTCCGGGACACCGAAAAACTGTTTTTT
cdr3_aa: CASTSLRDTEKLFF

v_call: TRBV10-2
d_call: -
cdr3_length: 14
j_call: TRBJ2-3
clone_size: -
cdr3_nt: TGCGCCAGCAGTGAGGGCGGAAGCACAGATACGCAGTATTTT
cdr3_aa: CASSEGGSTDTQYF

v_call: TRBV7-9
d_call: TRBD1
cdr3_length: 16
j_call: TRBJ2-7
clone_size: -
cdr3_nt: TGTGCCAGCAGCTCGCCCGACAGGGGGCCTCCCTACGAGCAGTACTTC
cdr3_aa: CASSSPDRGPPYEQYF

v_call: TRBV5-5
d_call: -
cdr3_length: 14
j_call: TRBJ2-7
clone_size: -
cdr3_nt: TGTGCCAGCAGCTTGACAGCCACCGCCTACGAGCAGTACTTC
cdr3_aa: CASSLTATAYEQYF

v_call: TRBV29-1
d_call: -
cdr3_length: 13
j_call: TRBJ1-2
clone_size: -
cdr3_nt: TGCAGCGTACGACAGACACTCAACTATGGCTACACCTTC
cdr3_aa: CSVRQTLNYGYTF

v_call: TRBV18
d_call: -
cdr3_length: 13
j_call: TRBJ1-1
clone_size: -
cdr3_nt: TGTGCCAGCTCGCCACACGTAAACACTGAAGCTTTCTTT
cdr3_aa: CASSPHVNTEAFF

v_call: TRBV7-8
d_call: -
cdr3_length: 12
j_call: TRBJ2-7
clone_size: -
cdr3_nt: TGTGCCAGCAGCTTAGCCCAGGTCGAGCAGTACTTC
cdr3_aa: CASSLAQVEQYF

v_call: TRBV25-1
d_call: -
cdr3_length: 11
j_call: TRBJ2-1
clone_size: -
cdr3_nt: TGTGCCAGCGCCCAGGGGAATGAGCAGTTCTTC
cdr3_aa: CASAQGNEQFF

v_call: TRBV19
d_call: -
cdr3_length: 14
j_call: TRBJ1-1
clone_size: -
cdr3_nt: TGTGCCAGTAGCCGGCGGACAGAAATCACTGAAGCTTTCTTT
cdr3_aa: CASSRRTEITEAFF

v_call: TRBV30
d_call: -
cdr3_length: 14
j_call: TRBJ1-6
clone_size: -
cdr3_nt: TGTGCCTGGACAGGGCCCTCCTATAATTCACCCCTCCACTTT
cdr3_aa: CAWTGPSYNSPLHF

v_call: TRBV7-9
d_call: TRBD2
cdr3_length: 17
j_call: TRBJ2-5
clone_size: -
cdr3_nt: TGTGCCAGCAGCTTAGCTCCGGGGAGGGGTGCGTGGGAGACCCAGTACTTC
cdr3_aa: CASSLAPGRGAWETQYF

v_call: TRBV5-1
d_call: TRBD1
cdr3_length: 16
j_call: TRBJ2-2
clone_size: -
cdr3_nt: TGCGCCAGCAGCAATGGACAGGGGAATTGGGCCGGGGAGCTGTTTTTT
cdr3_aa: CASSNGQGNWAGELFF

v_call: TRBV15
d_call: TRBD2
cdr3_length: 15
j_call: TRBJ2-1
clone_size: -
cdr3_nt: TGTGCCACCAGGAACCCCCTAGCGGGGGCGTGGGAGCAGTTCTTC
cdr3_aa: CATRNPLAGAWEQFF

v_call: TRBV7-9
d_call: TRBD1
cdr3_length: 14
j_call: TRBJ2-7
clone_size: -
cdr3_nt: TGTGCCAGCAGCTCGGGACAGGGGCGTGAGGAGCAGTACTTC
cdr3_aa: CASSSGQGREEQYF

v_call: TRBV1
d_call: -
cdr3_length: 18
j_call: TRBJ2-2
clone_size: few
cdr3_nt: TGCACCAGCAGCCAATATCCACAGAGGGATACCAACACCGGGGAGCTGTTTTTT
cdr3_aa: CTSSQYPQRDTNTGELFF

v_call: TRBV25-1
d_call: -
cdr3_length: 16
j_call: TRBJ2-1
clone_size: -
cdr3_nt: TGTGCCAGCAGTGAATCGGACGGGAGCTCCTACAATGAGCAGTTCTTC
cdr3_aa: CASSESDGSSYNEQFF

v_call: TRBV5-6
d_call: -
cdr3_length: 13
j_call: TRBJ2-1
clone_size: -
cdr3_nt: TGTGCCAGCAGCCTACGGACCGGGACAGAGCAGTTCTTC
cdr3_aa: CASSLRTGTEQFF

v_call: TRBV15
d_call: -
cdr3_length: 18
j_call: TRBJ1-1
clone_size: -
cdr3_nt: TGTGCCACCAGCAGAGAAACCGCCCTCACTCAATGGGGCACTGAAGCTTTCTTT
cdr3_aa: CATSRETALTQWGTEAFF

v_call: TRBV30
d_call: -
cdr3_length: 12
j_call: TRBJ1-5
clone_size: -
cdr3_nt: TGTGCCTACAGGGCATCGGGTCAGCCCCAGCATTTT
cdr3_aa: CAYRASGQPQHF

v_call: TRBV28
d_call: TRBD1
cdr3_length: 14
j_call: TRBJ1-3
clone_size: -
cdr3_nt: TGTGCCAGCATCCCAGGGACAGGGGGGAACACCATATATTTT
cdr3_aa: CASIPGTGGNTIYF

v_call: TRBV28
d_call: -
cdr3_length: 13
j_call: TRBJ1-2
clone_size: -
cdr3_nt: TGTGCCAGTCGGGACATGAGGAACTATGGCTACACCTTC
cdr3_aa: CASRDMRNYGYTF

v_call: TRBV7-9
d_call: TRBD2
cdr3_length: 16
j_call: TRBJ2-7
clone_size: -
cdr3_nt: TGTGCCAGCAGCCCACGTCCGGGACTAGCGGGCTACGAGCAGTACTTC
cdr3_aa: CASSPRPGLAGYEQYF

v_call: TRBV10-3
d_call: TRBD2
cdr3_length: 15
j_call: TRBJ2-7
clone_size: -
cdr3_nt: TGTGCCATCAGCGGCGGACTAGCGGGAGGGAACGAGCAGTACTTC
cdr3_aa: CAISGGLAGGNEQYF

v_call: TRBV29-1
d_call: -
cdr3_length: 14
j_call: TRBJ1-2
clone_size: -
cdr3_nt: TGCAGCGTGCCCCGGGACACCGCTGGCTATGGCTACACCTTC
cdr3_aa: CSVPRDTAGYGYTF

v_call: TRBV7-2
d_call: -
cdr3_length: 15
j_call: TRBJ1-4
clone_size: -
cdr3_nt: TGTGCCAGCAGCTCAACCGGACAAAGAGGGGAAAAACTGTTTTTT
cdr3_aa: CASSSTGQRGEKLFF

v_call: TRBV7-2
d_call: TRBD2
cdr3_length: 16
j_call: TRBJ2-1
clone_size: -
cdr3_nt: TGTGCCAGCAGCCCCCTCCGAGCGGGAGGAAGTAATGAGCAGTTCTTC
cdr3_aa: CASSPLRAGGSNEQFF

v_call: TRBV28
d_call: -
cdr3_length: 14
j_call: TRBJ2-7
clone_size: -
cdr3_nt: TGTGCCAGCGAAAGCTGGGACCGGCGAGGCGAGCAGTACTTC
cdr3_aa: CASESWDRRGEQYF

v_call: TRBV2
d_call: TRBD1
cdr3_length: 13
j_call: TRBJ2-7
clone_size: -
cdr3_nt: TGTGCCATCACCAGGGGGAGCTCCTACGAGCAGTACTTC
cdr3_aa: CAITRGSSYEQYF

v_call: TRBV7-8
d_call: -
cdr3_length: 12
j_call: TRBJ1-1
clone_size: -
cdr3_nt: TGTGCCAGCAGCTTAGGAGGATGGCAAGCTTTCTTT
cdr3_aa: CASSLGGWQAFF

v_call: TRBV28
d_call: TRBD2
cdr3_length: 16
j_call: TRBJ2-7
clone_size: -
cdr3_nt: TGTGCCAGCAGTTTGGACGGACTAGCGGGAAGTTACGAGCAGTACTTC
cdr3_aa: CASSLDGLAGSYEQYF

v_call: TRBV6-1
d_call: TRBD2
cdr3_length: 17
j_call: TRBJ2-7
clone_size: -
cdr3_nt: TGTGCCAGCAGTGAAATGCCCAGCGGGAGCTTTACCTACGAGCAGTACTTC
cdr3_aa: CASSEMPSGSFTYEQYF

v_call: TRBV30
d_call: -
cdr3_length: 12
j_call: TRBJ2-2
clone_size: few
cdr3_nt: TGTGCCCGGGGGACGAACACCGGGGAGCTGTTTTTT
cdr3_aa: CARGTNTGELFF

v_call: TRBV5-4
d_call: -
cdr3_length: 13
j_call: TRBJ1-1
clone_size: -
cdr3_nt: TGTGCCAGCAGCTTGCCAGCCAACACTGAAGCTTTCTTT
cdr3_aa: CASSLPANTEAFF